A single sample gave rise to the 17 T cell receptor beta chains below, sequenced in a study of shared clonotypes between healthy human individuals. The table came from immunoSEQ multiplex PCR; TCRdb's copy has only in-frame clones and leaves some out. This sample yields fewer than 350,000 clones, of which 87% are seen a single time; roughly 17% belongs to the top ten. Sequenced sample: memory CD8+ T cells sorted from blood. Subset given: CD45RO+ cells pooled with CCR7-negative TemRA cells. Receptor source: a young man in good health.

The table lists this clone with a few counts. V gene TRBV7-9 combines with J gene TRBJ2-2; no definite D call. Trimming stripped 1 base from V and 4 bases from J, with 10 bases between. This CDR3 is 15 amino acids long. Germline V gene sequence: CDR1 SEHNR, CDR2 FQNEAQ (reference sequence). Here the CDR3 DNA reads TGTGCCAGCAGCTTAGAAAGGAGTCCCACCGGGGAGCTGTTTTTT. It yields the protein CASSLERSPTGELFF.

The chain carries TRBV11-2 and TRBJ2-5; D not resolved. The ends were cut back, 2 bases at V and 3 bases at J, with 7 bases in the middle. Looked up from germline, CDR1 is SGHAT and CDR2 is FQNNGV. This CDR3 spans 13 amino acids. The CDR3 sequence: CASSLMRKETQYF. The CDR3 nucleotides are TGTGCCAGCAGCTTAATGAGGAAAGAGACCCAGTACTTC.

The chain uses TRBV28 and TRBJ2-7; D not certain. V gave up 2 bases and J gave up 6 bases, with 11 bases separating them. This CDR3 comprises 13 residues. Germline V gene sequence: CDR1 MDHEN, CDR2 SYDVKM. CDR3 protein: CASSLHKIAEQYF. The CDR3 nucleotides are TGTGCCAGCAGTTTACACAAGATTGCCGAGCAGTACTTC.

The rearrangement links TRBV5-1 to TRBJ1-3; 9 bases fit TRBD1. With V trimmed by 0 bases and J by 0 bases, 7 bases remained unmatched. The CDR3 spans 18 residues. In germline, CDR1 is SGHRS, CDR2 YFSETQ. CDR3 protein: CASSLGTGAYHSGNTIYF. CDR3 DNA sequence: TGCGCCAGCAGCTTGGGGACAGGGGCCTACCACTCTGGAAACACCATATATTTT.

The CDR3 sequence is CASSLRGPDQPQHF. The CDR3 region has the DNA TGTGCCAGCAGTCTCAGGGGCCCCGATCAGCCCCAGCATTTT. This sequence joins TRBV6-1 and TRBJ1-5, with a weak D call TRBD1 (6 bases). Trimming took off 5 bases at V and 5 bases at J, with 13 bases between the two ends. The CDR3 consists of 14 residues. Germline-derived CDR1 and CDR2 are MNHNS and SASEGT.

CDR3 sequence: CASSAWGGGSGNTIYF. In DNA, the CDR3 is TGTGCCAGCAGCGCGTGGGGAGGGGGCTCTGGAAACACCATATATTTT. The J gene is TRBJ1-3, the V gene TRBV9; TRBD1 might be the D (6 bases). CDR1 SGDLS and CDR2 YYNGEE come from the germline V gene. V was clipped by 3 bases and J by 0 bases, with 13 bases between them. There are 16 residues in the CDR3.

The chain combines TRBV30 with TRBJ2-7, with 12 bases aligning to TRBD1. Germline V gene lookup returns CDR1 GTSNPN and CDR2 SVGIG (reference sequence). V shed 1 base, J shed 4 bases, and the junction held 8 bases outside the gene matches. The CDR3 is made up of 16 amino acids. The chain's CDR3 is CAWSGGTGGHPYEQYF. DNA for the CDR3: TGTGCCTGGAGTGGCGGGACAGGGGGCCATCCGTACGAGCAGTACTTC.

This sequence joins TRBV13 and TRBJ2-7; D uncertain. V dropped 0 bases and J dropped 4 bases, with 7 bases sitting between them. The CDR3 is made up of 13 amino acids. The germline gives CDR1 PRHDT, CDR2 FYEKMQ (reference sequence). The CDR3 DNA sequence: TGTGCCAGCAGCTTAGGACCCGGATACGAGCAGTACTTC. Translated: CASSLGPGYEQYF.

This chain uses TRBV6-4 with TRBJ1-1, with D hard to call. Germline assignment: CDR1 MRHNA and CDR2 SNTAGT. The CDR3 is 13 residues long. V lost 0 bases, J lost 6 bases, and 8 bases lay in between. The CDR3 sequence: CASSDSSESEAFF. CDR3 in DNA: TGTGCCAGCAGTGACTCATCGGAGTCTGAAGCTTTCTTT.

V usage is TRBV30 and J usage is TRBJ1-5, with D unclear. Looked up from germline, CDR1 is GTSNPN and CDR2 is SVGIG (reference sequence). The CDR3 is made up of 14 amino acids. Trimming cost V 1 base and J 1 base, with 8 bases left between them. CDR3 DNA sequence: TGTGCCTGGAGTGCAGTTTCAAGCAATCAGCCCCAGCATTTT. It yields the protein CAWSAVSSNQPQHF.

This clone was counted only a few times. This CDR3 is CASSLVSGISYEQYF. CDR3 DNA: TGTGCCAGCAGCTTAGTGTCGGGGATCTCCTACGAGCAGTACTTC. The chain joins TRBV7-8 to TRBJ2-7; D is perhaps TRBD2 (5 bases). The CDR3 is 15 residues long. Per germline, CDR1 SGHVS and CDR2 FQNEAQ. V lost 1 base and J 0 bases, leaving 10 bases between the germline ends.

The chain links TRBV6-4 to TRBJ2-2; D remains unclear. The CDR3 sequence is 15 residues long. V lost 0 bases and J 2 bases, leaving 7 bases between the germline ends. CDR1 MRHNA and CDR2 SNTAGT come from the germline V gene. The DNA for the CDR3 is TGTGCCAGCAGTGACTCCGGCAGCAACACCGGGGAGCTGTTTTTT. As protein: CASSDSGSNTGELFF.

The chain carries TRBV5-6 and TRBJ2-1; 8 bases line up with TRBD1. Unmatched junction bases numbered 10, after V lost 0 bases and J lost 8 bases. CDR1 SGHDT and CDR2 YYEEEE come from the germline V gene. The CDR3 spans 16 residues. DNA for the CDR3: TGTGCCAGCAGCTTGGAGGGACAGGAACATAACGATGAGCAGTTCTTC. Translating it yields CASSLEGQEHNDEQFF.

Notes on this clone: Other nucleotide sequences from this sample produce the same CDR3. This chain links TRBV9 with TRBJ2-7, with D uncertain. V lost 0 bases, J lost 0 bases, and 4 bases lay in between. Germline V gene data show CDR1 as SGDLS and CDR2 as YYNGEE. This CDR3 region has 13 residues. The CDR3 protein is CASSVGSSYEQYF. The CDR3 bases are TGTGCCAGCAGCGTAGGTAGCTCCTACGAGCAGTACTTC.

CDR3 nucleotides: TGTGCCAGCAGTTTATTTGGCGTTCTGGCACCCCTCCACTTT. This translates into CASSLFGVLAPLHF. V usage is TRBV28 and J usage is TRBJ1-6; D gene ambiguous. CDR3 length: 14 amino acids. The germline gives CDR1 MDHEN, CDR2 SYDVKM. Trimming left V 1 base short and J 11 bases short, with 12 bases between.

The CDR3 DNA follows: TGTGCCAGCGGACACCAGGGGGATTCTGGAAACACCATATATTTT. Translating gives CASGHQGDSGNTIYF. V usage is TRBV27 and J usage is TRBJ1-3; 7 positions agree with TRBD1. This CDR3 has 15 amino acids. V shed 8 bases, J shed 1 base, and the junction held 8 bases outside the gene matches. Germline CDR1 is MNHEY and CDR2 is SMNVEV (reference sequence).

The genes are TRBV2 and TRBJ2-7; 9 bases match TRBD1. Germline V gene sequence: CDR1 SNHLY, CDR2 FYNNEI. V trimming: 8 bases; J trimming: 4 bases; junction bases outside the gene matches: 9. The CDR3 length is 14 residues. CDR3 region: CASLQGATFYEQYF. CDR3 sequence (DNA): TGTGCCAGCCTACAGGGGGCGACCTTTTACGAGCAGTACTTC.